This TCR beta chain was sequenced in a study of T cells in Graves' hyperthyroidism and ophthalmopathy. Amplified TCR beta CDR3 regions derived from RNA transcripts. HTBI primers were employed in a first-round RT-PCR of the TCR CDR3. TCRdb re-analysed the multiplex PCR reads in MiXCR, keeping a single row per CDR3 protein. Seen here are 300,000 to 500,000 distinct CDR3 sequences, 11% to 15% observed once, and the top ten hold 28%. The CDR3 totals 15 residues. The V end was cut by 4 bases, the J end by 0 bases, with 12 bases between. Germline V gene lookup returns CDR1 SGDLS and CDR2 YYNGEE. The sequence was collected from a man aged 50 to 60 with Graves' ophthalmopathy. Sequencing was performed on blood. The rearrangement joins TRBV9 to TRBJ2-3; D unresolved. DNA of the CDR3: TGTGCCAGCAGCAGATTAGGGATTAGCACAGATACGCAGTATTTT. This gives the protein CASSRLGISTDTQYF.